The 9 T cell receptor beta chains listed next were all sequenced from one sample in a study. TCRdb reanalysed the RT-PCR reads using MiXCR and keeps one entry per CDR3 protein. The table lists more than 550,000 distinct CDR3 sequences, more than 13% of them singletons, with just over 3.5% in the top ten. The specimen sequenced was memory CD4+ T cells from blood. Receptors were obtained from a female donor in good health, serving as a healthy control.

The V gene is TRBV6-1, the J gene TRBJ2-7, with D possibly matching TRBD1 (5 bases). The V end was cut by 4 bases, the J end by 2 bases, with 12 bases between. This CDR3 is 14 amino acids long. Looked up from germline, CDR1 is MNHNS and CDR2 is SASEGT. CDR3 protein: CASSVQGWAYEQYF. CDR3 bases: TGTGCCAGCAGTGTTCAGGGATGGGCCTACGAGCAGTACTTC.

In its sample, this clonotype was seen many times. CDR3 protein: CASSKERAELYNEQFF. The CDR3 DNA is TGTGCCAGCAGTAAAGAGCGGGCCGAGCTCTACAATGAGCAGTTCTTC. The rearrangement uses TRBV2 and TRBJ2-1; a weak D match, TRBD2 (6 bases). The CDR3 covers 16 residues. V was cut by 5 bases and J by 3 bases, with 17 bases left in between. Germline V gene data show CDR1 as SNHLY and CDR2 as FYNNEI.

The chain has TRBV28 and TRBJ2-2, with no clear D. Germline values: CDR1 MDHEN, CDR2 SYDVKM. V dropped 6 bases and J dropped 12 bases, with 23 bases sitting between them. The CDR3 loop spans 15 amino acids. The CDR3 region is CASSEEFGSRSQLFF. DNA for the CDR3: TGTGCCAGCAGCGAGGAGTTTGGCAGTAGAAGTCAGCTGTTTTTT.

This chain uses TRBV3-1 with TRBJ2-6; no clear D. Trimming cost V 4 bases and J 0 bases, with 10 bases left between them. Per the germline V gene, CDR1 is LGHDT and CDR2 is YNNKEL (reference sequence). This CDR3 spans 16 amino acids. CDR3 nucleotides: TGTGCCAGCAGCCCTCTCCCTACCTCTGGGGCCAACGTCCTGACTTTC. Its translation: CASSPLPTSGANVLTF. The whole variable domain, remainder taken from reference TRBV3-1 and TRBJ2-6, is DTAVSQTPKYLVTQMGNDKSIKCEQNLGHDTMYWYKQDSKKFLKIMFSYNNKELIINETVPNRFSPKSPDKAHLNLHINSLELGDSAVYFCASSPLPTSGANVLTFGAGSRLTVL.

This clonotype was picked up many times. The chain couples TRBV3-1 to TRBJ1-1; D call uncertain. The germline V gene has CDR1 LGHDT and CDR2 YNNKEL (reference sequence). The CDR3 runs 15 residues. V lost 1 base to trimming and J lost 1 base, with 10 bases between them. Here the CDR3 DNA reads TGTGCCAGCAGCCAAGGGGTGCAGCAGAACACTGAAGCTTTCTTT. Protein: CASSQGVQQNTEAFF.

This clonotype showed up just a few times. This chain joins TRBV7-2 and TRBJ2-4, with D perhaps TRBD2 (6 bases). CDR1 is SGHTA, CDR2 FQGNSA, per germline. The length of the CDR3 is 15 residues. Between the trimmed V and J ends, which lost 5 bases and 6 bases, there was a span of 17 bases. CDR3 loop: CASSLDSLAVNIQYF. CDR3 DNA sequence: TGTGCCAGCAGCCTAGACAGTTTAGCGGTAAACATTCAGTACTTC. Based on the CDR3 plus reference TRBV7-2 and TRBJ2-4, the full variable domain is GAGVSQSPSNKVTEKGKDVELRCDPISGHTALYWYRQSLGQGLEFLIYFQGNSAPDKSGLPSDRFSAERTGGSVSTLTIQRTQQEDSAVYLCASSLDSLAVNIQYFGAGTRLSVL.

The V gene is TRBV27, the J gene TRBJ2-3; 7 bases match TRBD2. Germline-derived CDR1 and CDR2 are MNHEY and SMNVEV (reference sequence). The V and J ends lost 6 bases and 1 base, in that order; junction bases with no gene match: 13. The CDR3 has 17 amino acids. This CDR3 is CASRFLASGGGTDTQYF. The CDR3 DNA reads as TGTGCCAGCAGGTTCCTTGCTAGCGGAGGAGGCACAGATACGCAGTATTTT.

This clonotype was counted at least ten times. The V call is TRBV6-5, the J call TRBJ1-4; TRBD1 might be the D (6 bases). Germline lookup yields CDR1 MNHEY and CDR2 SVGAGI. V was pared by 0 bases and J by 5 bases, with 19 bases between. The CDR3 has 18 amino acids. This CDR3 is CASSYSFLMGQGNEKLFF. The CDR3 DNA reads TGTGCCAGCAGTTACTCCTTTCTAATGGGACAAGGGAATGAAAAACTGTTTTTT.

This clonotype was detected a few times. V usage is TRBV12-3 or TRBV12-4 and J usage is TRBJ1-3; no clear D gene. Trimming cost V 1 base and J 1 base, with 11 bases left between them. This CDR3 has 16 residues. The CDR3 spells CASSLGGGSSGNTIYF. For the CDR3, the DNA is TGTGCCAGCAGTTTAGGAGGAGGTTCGTCTGGAAACACCATATATTTT.